This TCR beta chain was sequenced during a study of T cell changes during pregnancy in multiple sclerosis. TCRdb keeps only in-frame clones here, not all; method: immunoSEQ multiplex PCR. The data show 50,000 to 65,000 clones, with around 90% seen just once and 1% to 1.5% held by the top ten. The CDR3 contains 14 residues. Germline CDR1 SGHAT, CDR2 FQNNGV. V gave up 4 bases and J gave up 4 bases; unmatched junction bases: 5. The chain combines TRBV11-2 with TRBJ2-7; 9 bases map to TRBD2. Sequenced material: peripheral blood, taken in the second trimester of pregnancy. The clonotype comes from a female donor with multiple sclerosis, enrolled in a pregnancy study. The CDR3 sequence is CASSSSGGPYEQYF. CDR3 DNA: TGTGCCAGCAGCTCAAGCGGGGGGCCTTACGAGCAGTACTTC.